The next 17 T cell receptor beta chains were all read from a single sample in a study of blood T cell repertoires in COVID-19. Sequenced by immunoSEQ multiplex PCR; TCRdb stores in-frame clones only, minus some. Here the sample spans roughly 120,000 clones, about four fifths being singletons. Sequenced material: peripheral blood. The receptors originated from a woman aged 60-70 years with acute or convalescent COVID-19.

This chain links TRBV7-2 with TRBJ1-2; possible D gene TRBD1, 5 bases. Germline V gene sequence: CDR1 SGHTA, CDR2 FQGNSA. The germline V and J ends were trimmed by 5 bases and 5 bases, with 9 bases remaining between them. The length of the CDR3 is 12 residues. The DNA of the CDR3 is TGTGCCAGCAGCAGGGGTGATTATGGCTACACCTTC. Translating gives CASSRGDYGYTF.

This rearrangement joins TRBV6-5 to TRBJ2-7; TRBD1 matches 8 bases. The CDR3 loop spans 15 amino acids. CDR1 and CDR2 (germline): MNHEY, SVGAGI. Losses at the gene ends were 0 bases for V and 1 base for J; bases not matched to a gene: 2. This CDR3 reads CASSYSRDRSYEQYF. The CDR3, as DNA: TGTGCCAGCAGTTACTCCCGGGACAGGTCCTACGAGCAGTACTTC.

This clone was seen a handful of times. The V call is TRBV6-5, the J call TRBJ2-7; possibly TRBD1 for D (5 bases). The CDR3 consists of 14 residues. Germline loops: CDR1 MNHEY, CDR2 SVGAGI. Trimming removed 5 bases at V and 3 bases at J, with 14 bases between. The CDR3 region is CASSPQGLNYEQYF. Written as DNA, the CDR3 is TGTGCCAGCAGTCCGCAGGGATTGAACTACGAGCAGTACTTC.

The V and J genes are TRBV9 and TRBJ1-3; 9 positions match TRBD1. Germline assignment: CDR1 SGDLS and CDR2 YYNGEE. J was trimmed by 6 bases and V by 4 bases; bases with no gene match: 8. The CDR3 runs 15 residues. The CDR3 nucleotides read TGTGCCAGCAGCCCCCGGGACAGGGAAGCAAACACCATATATTTT. Protein sequence: CASSPRDREANTIYF.

The J gene is TRBJ1-5, the V gene TRBV7-9; possible D gene TRBD1, 6 bases. The germline gives CDR1 SEHNR, CDR2 FQNEAQ (reference sequence). The CDR3 has 14 amino acids. The V end was cut by 5 bases, the J end by 5 bases, with 13 bases between. Here the CDR3 DNA reads TGTGCCAGCAGCGAATCAGGGGCGGATCAGCCCCAGCATTTT. Protein sequence: CASSESGADQPQHF.

The rearrangement uses TRBV6-4 and TRBJ2-3; 7 positions match TRBD2. Trimming at V came to 10 bases and at J to 3 bases, leaving 7 bases not matched to a gene. Germline assignment: CDR1 MRHNA and CDR2 SNTAGT. The CDR3 is 13 residues long. The CDR3 DNA follows: TGTGCCACCCCCGGGGGGATTACAGATACGCAGTATTTT. Translated, it gives CATPGGITDTQYF.

This clone came up a few times. The genes are TRBV1 and TRBJ2-7; no check of the table's D call, TRBD1, against the DNA was made. TRBV1 is a listed pseudogene. This CDR3 spans 16 amino acids. CDR3 sequence reads: CTRATGGPTKPYEQYF. CDR3 sequence (DNA): TGCACCAGGGCGACAGGGGGACCCACCAAACCCTACGAGCAGTACTTC.

The chain carries TRBV7-3 and TRBJ1-2, with 11 bases fitting TRBD1. From germline, CDR1 is SGHTA and CDR2 FQGTGA. The CDR3 is 16 residues long. V trimming: 2 bases; J trimming: 5 bases; junction bases outside the gene matches: 7. This CDR3 is CASSLDGTGGGYGYTF. The CDR3 DNA sequence: TGTGCCAGCAGCTTAGACGGGACAGGGGGTGGATATGGCTACACCTTC.

The chain recombines TRBV19 with TRBJ2-3, with TRBD2 matching over 10 bases. The length of the CDR3 is 17 residues. Germline loops: CDR1 LNHDA, CDR2 SQIVND (reference sequence). V lost 5 bases, J lost 1 base, and 9 bases stayed unmatched. The CDR3, as DNA: TGTGCCAGTAGTTCCTCCAGAGCGGGGGGGGGCACAGATACGCAGTATTTT. As protein: CASSSSRAGGGTDTQYF.

This clone was observed a handful of times. The chain links TRBV6-5 to TRBJ1-1, with D hard to call. In germline, CDR1 is MNHEY, CDR2 SVGAGI. The CDR3 has 15 residues. V dropped 6 bases and J dropped 0 bases, with 14 bases sitting between them. CDR3: CASSYFPSLNTEAFF. In DNA, the CDR3 is TGTGCCAGCAGCTATTTTCCCTCATTGAACACTGAAGCTTTCTTT.

This clone was counted a few times. This chain joins TRBV30 and TRBJ1-2; D possibly corresponds to TRBD1 (6 bases). The CDR3 loop spans 15 amino acids. The V end lost 1 base, the J end lost 6 bases, and 18 bases lay between the germline ends. Germline V gene lookup returns CDR1 GTSNPN and CDR2 SVGIG (reference sequence). DNA of the CDR3: TGTGCCTGGAGTGATGGAGCCAGGGGTTGGGATGGCTACACCTTC. Amino acids: CAWSDGARGWDGYTF.

This clone was seen a few times. The V and J genes are TRBV30 and TRBJ1-6; no clear D gene. CDR1 GTSNPN and CDR2 SVGIG come from the germline V gene (reference sequence). V was shortened by 6 bases and J by 7 bases, with 19 bases between the two germline ends. This CDR3 region has 15 residues. For the CDR3, the DNA is TGTGCCTGCACCATACTACCGACGGGAAATTCACCCCTCCACTTT. It translates to CACTILPTGNSPLHF.

The chain uses TRBV7-2 and TRBJ2-7, with 10 bases fitting TRBD1. CDR1 and CDR2 (germline): SGHTA, FQGNSA. CDR3 length: 15 residues. V lost 4 bases, J lost 4 bases, and 7 bases stayed unmatched. The CDR3 bases are TGTGCCAGCAGCTCATCGTGGACAGGGGGATACGAGCAGTACTTC. Its translation is CASSSSWTGGYEQYF.

CDR3 bases: TGTGCCAGCAGTGAGAACGGGGAGGTAGATACGCAGTATTTT. It is translated as CASSENGEVDTQYF. V and J are TRBV6-2 or TRBV6-3 and TRBJ2-3; D may be TRBD2 (6 bases). The CDR3 totals 14 residues. V shed 5 bases and J shed 5 bases, with 14 bases lying between them. Germline CDR1 is MNHEY and CDR2 is SVGEGT.

The rearrangement joins TRBV4-3 to TRBJ1-2, with D possibly TRBD1 on 5 matching bases. Germline lookup yields CDR1 LGHNA and CDR2 YSLEER. V lost 0 bases to trimming and J lost 8 bases, with 13 bases between them. This CDR3 is 14 amino acids long. In DNA form, the CDR3 reads TGCGCCAGCAGCCAAGATTGGGCAGGGTGGGGCTACACCTTC. Amino acids: CASSQDWAGWGYTF.

The gene calls are TRBV19 and TRBJ2-4, with D possibly matching TRBD1 (6 bases). The CDR3 is 13 amino acids. Germline assignment: CDR1 LNHDA and CDR2 SQIVND (reference sequence). V shed 10 bases and J shed 10 bases, with 20 bases lying between them. The CDR3 here is CATTNRDTTIQYF. CDR3 nucleotide sequence: TGTGCCACCACAAACCGGGACACGACAATTCAGTACTTC.

The chain uses TRBV6-6 and TRBJ2-7; tentative D call: TRBD2 (5 bases). V lost 5 bases, J lost 6 bases, and 14 bases lay in between. Germline V gives CDR1 MNHNY, CDR2 SVGAGI (reference sequence). The CDR3 covers 13 residues. Here the CDR3 reads CASSHTSSSEQYF. In nucleotides, the CDR3 is TGTGCCAGCAGTCACACTAGTTCGAGCGAGCAGTACTTC.